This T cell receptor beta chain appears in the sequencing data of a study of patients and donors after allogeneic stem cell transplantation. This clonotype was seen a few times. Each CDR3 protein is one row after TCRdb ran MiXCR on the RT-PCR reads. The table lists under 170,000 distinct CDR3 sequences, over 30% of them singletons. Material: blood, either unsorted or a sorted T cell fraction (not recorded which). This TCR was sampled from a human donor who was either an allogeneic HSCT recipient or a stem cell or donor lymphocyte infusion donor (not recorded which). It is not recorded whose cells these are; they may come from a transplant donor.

CDR3 sequence reads: CASTTGTAYGYTF. In nucleotides, the CDR3 is TGTGCCAGCACCACCGGGACAGCCTATGGCTACACCTTC. The V and J genes are TRBV12-3 or TRBV12-4 and TRBJ1-2; TRBD1 matches at 7 bases. The CDR3 runs to 13 residues. V shed 7 bases and J 4 bases; nucleotides not matched to a gene: 6.